This T cell receptor (beta chain) came from a study of cytomegalovirus exposure and HLA in healthy donors. Background on the study: Among about 179 million T cells, an earlier analysis found 117 million unique TCR beta sequences.

In regard to this clone: What it binds is not known.

Germline CDR1 reads SGHDN; CDR2 reads FVKESK. Trimming stripped 1 base from V and 8 bases from J, with 15 bases between. The CDR3 extends over 16 amino acids. Study results and caveats: A later analysis linked fewer than 20,000 TCR beta sequences to HLA alleles at 0.05 false discovery rate.

PCR involved 60 Vbeta and 13 Jbeta primers. Profiled with immunoSEQ multiplex PCR; TCRdb holds only in-frame clones, not every one. Of about 98,000 clones listed, about 81% were seen once; the top ten hold 1.4%. The chain carries TRBV14 and TRBJ1-6; D perhaps matches TRBD1 (6 bases). Sequenced: PBMCs. The origin of this receptor is a man aged 40-49 years in good health and CMV-seronegative. CDR3 DNA sequence: TGTGCCAGCAGCCAAGTTCAGGGGTTTTTAGATTCACCCCTCCACTTT. It yields the protein CASSQVQGFLDSPLHF. Looking up the rest from reference TRBV14 and TRBJ1-6 gives the full variable domain: EAGVTQFPSHSVIEKGQTVTLRCDPISGHDNLYWYRRVMGKEIKFLLHFVKESKQDESGMPNNRFLAERTGGTYSTLKVQPAELEDSGVYFCASSQVQGFLDSPLHFGNGTRLTVT.